One and the same sample provided the 6 T cell receptor beta chains below, sequenced in a study of blood T cell repertoires in COVID-19. Using immunoSEQ multiplex PCR, the repertoire was profiled, and TCRdb retains in-frame clones only, with some absent. This repertoire shows 64,000 or so clones, more than 75% found once; its top ten account for about 12%. The specimen was peripheral blood. The receptors were sampled from a man older than 75 with acute or convalescent COVID-19.

A few counts support this clone. Here the CDR3 reads CASSSDRGNQPQHF. The CDR3 DNA sequence: TGTGCCAGCAGTTCCGACAGGGGGAATCAGCCCCAGCATTTT. This rearrangement joins TRBV6-6 to TRBJ1-5, with TRBD1 matching 9 bases. Germline assignment: CDR1 MNHNY and CDR2 SVGAGI (reference sequence). The J segment lost 4 bases and the V segment lost 4 bases, leaving 2 bases of the junction unmatched. CDR3 length: 14 amino acids.

The chain links TRBV5-1 to TRBJ2-5; D call uncertain. This CDR3 spans 11 amino acids. Germline V gene data show CDR1 as SGHRS and CDR2 as YFSETQ. V was shortened by 1 base and J by 5 bases, with 3 bases between the two germline ends. For the CDR3, the DNA is TGCGCCAGCAGCTTGACTGAGACCCAGTACTTC. As protein: CASSLTETQYF.

V usage is TRBV11-2 and J usage is TRBJ2-7; 12 nucleotides align to TRBD2. The germline V gene has CDR1 SGHAT and CDR2 FQNNGV. The V segment lost 4 bases and the J segment 1 base; nucleotides outside the gene matches: 14. This CDR3 contains 19 residues. DNA for the CDR3: TGTGCCAGCAGCTACACTAGCGGGGGGCATCGCAACCTATCCTACGAGCAGTACTTC. Translation: CASSYTSGGHRNLSYEQYF.

The genes are TRBV6-5 and TRBJ2-3; 9 positions agree with TRBD2. The germline CDR1 and CDR2 sequences are MNHEY and SVGAGI. The V and J ends lost 2 bases and 1 base, in that order; junction bases with no gene match: 1. The CDR3 sequence is 15 residues long. The CDR3 region is CASSYERGGTDTQYF. DNA for the CDR3: TGTGCCAGCAGTTACGAGCGGGGGGGCACAGATACGCAGTATTTT.

The genes are TRBV5-4 and TRBJ1-2, with D possibly TRBD1 on 5 matching bases. The CDR3 consists of 16 residues. In germline, CDR1 is SGHNT, CDR2 YYREEE (reference sequence). V shed 4 bases and J shed 7 bases, with 23 bases lying between them. The CDR3, as DNA: TGTGCCAGCAGCCCAACCGCCGGGGGGGGAAGGGGTGGCTACACCTTC. It codes for CASSPTAGGGRGGYTF.

This clone has just a few counts. The rearrangement uses TRBV6-5 and TRBJ2-7, with 10 bases matching TRBD2. This CDR3 is 15 amino acids long. J was trimmed by 2 bases and V by 6 bases; bases with no gene match: 7. Germline V gene data show CDR1 as MNHEY and CDR2 as SVGAGI. The CDR3: CASRITSGTTYEQYF. DNA of the CDR3: TGTGCCAGCAGGATAACTAGCGGGACAACCTACGAGCAGTACTTC.